This T cell receptor beta chain was found in a study of cytomegalovirus exposure and HLA in healthy donors. Whole-study results and caveats: With later analysis, a missense DCLRE1C variant became linked to TCR beta V- and J-gene trimming. Reportedly, HLA-A and HLA-B alleles of most subjects were accurately predicted from TCR beta. Per a prior analysis, the majority of TCR beta V segments were productive roughly 90% or roughly 30% of the time. The study recorded 150 to 200 TCR beta chains that were cytomegalovirus-associated.

As regards this clone: The antigen remains undetermined.

This CDR3 spans 17 amino acids. With 4 bases removed from V and 0 bases from J, the gap between germline ends came to 15 bases. Germline V lookup: CDR1 LNHDA, CDR2 SQIVND (reference sequence). The study ran its PCR with 60 Vbeta and 13 Jbeta primers. Assay used: immunoSEQ multiplex PCR; TCRdb lists only in-frame clones, some missing. This sample carries a few hundred thousand clones, more than 60% of them seen once, and the ten largest clones take less than 20%. The TCR was taken from a man aged 35 to 55 in good health and CMV-seronegative. The sequenced material came from PBMCs. This chain uses TRBV19 with TRBJ2-2, with D possibly being TRBD2 (5 bases). CDR3 coding DNA: TGTGCCAGTAGTACCCGAGGAGGACCGGCGAACACCGGGGAGCTGTTTTTT. It specifies CASSTRGGPANTGELFF.